The sequence of this TCR beta chain was determined in a study of CD8 T cells in Susac syndrome. Whole-study results and caveats: The authors acknowledged that the study's TCR sequencing and HLA analysis involved relatively few individuals.

The J segment lost 7 bases and the V segment lost 4 bases, leaving 6 bases of the junction unmatched. This CDR3 spans 14 amino acids. Germline V lookup: CDR1 SGHNT, CDR2 YYREEE (reference sequence). TEMRA cells were FACS-enriched, and CD8+ and CD4+ T cells were isolated negatively. Note on this clonotype: As yet, its antigen is unknown.

RNA, at about 0.5 to 1 ug, was reverse transcribed with random hexamers. A single record per CDR3 protein comes from TCRdb applying MiXCR to the immunoSEQ multiplex PCR reads. The table shows about 180,000 distinct CDR3 sequences, with about 94% occurring only once. Specimen: CD4+ T cells from PBMCs. This chain connects TRBV5-4 to TRBJ2-4; 9 nucleotides align to TRBD2. The sequence came from a human donor with Susac syndrome. The DNA of the CDR3 is TGTGCCAGCAGCCCCGGGGCGGGGGGGAACATTCAGTACTTC. This gives the protein CASSPGAGGNIQYF.